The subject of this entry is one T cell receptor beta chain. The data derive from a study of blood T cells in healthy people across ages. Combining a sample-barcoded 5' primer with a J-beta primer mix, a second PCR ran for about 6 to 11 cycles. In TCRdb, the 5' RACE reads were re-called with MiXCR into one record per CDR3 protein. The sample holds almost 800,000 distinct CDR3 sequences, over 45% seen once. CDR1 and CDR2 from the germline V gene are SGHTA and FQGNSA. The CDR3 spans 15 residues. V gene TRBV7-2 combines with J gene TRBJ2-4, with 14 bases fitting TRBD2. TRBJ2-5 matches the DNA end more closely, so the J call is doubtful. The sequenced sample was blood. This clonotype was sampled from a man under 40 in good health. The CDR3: CASSSTSGRVETQYF. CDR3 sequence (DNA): TGTGCCAGCAGCTCGACTAGCGGGAGGGTAGAGACCCAGTACTTC.